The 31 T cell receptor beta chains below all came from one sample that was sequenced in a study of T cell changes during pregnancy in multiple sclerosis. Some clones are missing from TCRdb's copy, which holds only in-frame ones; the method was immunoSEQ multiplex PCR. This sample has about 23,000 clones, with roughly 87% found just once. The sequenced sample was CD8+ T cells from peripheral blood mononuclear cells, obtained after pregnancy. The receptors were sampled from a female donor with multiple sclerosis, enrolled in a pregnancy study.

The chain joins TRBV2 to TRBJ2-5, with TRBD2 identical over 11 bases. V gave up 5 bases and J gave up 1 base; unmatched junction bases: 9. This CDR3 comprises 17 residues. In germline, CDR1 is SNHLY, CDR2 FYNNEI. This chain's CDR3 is CASSHTGLAGTQETQYF. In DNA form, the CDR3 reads TGTGCCAGCAGTCACACCGGACTAGCGGGCACCCAAGAGACCCAGTACTTC.

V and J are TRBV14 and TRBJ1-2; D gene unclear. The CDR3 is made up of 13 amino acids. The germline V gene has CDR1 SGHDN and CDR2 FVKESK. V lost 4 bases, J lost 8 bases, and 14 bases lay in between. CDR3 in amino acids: CASSRLIRRGYTF. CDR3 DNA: TGTGCCAGCAGCCGCCTCATCCGGCGGGGCTACACCTTC.

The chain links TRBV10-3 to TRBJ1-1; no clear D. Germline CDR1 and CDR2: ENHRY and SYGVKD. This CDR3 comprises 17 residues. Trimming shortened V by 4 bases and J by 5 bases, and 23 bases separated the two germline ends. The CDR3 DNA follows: TGTGCCATCAGTGGACCCCCGGAGAACCGGGAGGTGACTGAAGCTTTCTTT. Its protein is CAISGPPENREVTEAFF.

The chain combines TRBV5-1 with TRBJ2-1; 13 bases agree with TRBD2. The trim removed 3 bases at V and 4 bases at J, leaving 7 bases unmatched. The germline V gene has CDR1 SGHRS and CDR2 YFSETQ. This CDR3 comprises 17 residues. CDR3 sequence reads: CASSYPGLAGKYNEQFF. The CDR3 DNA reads TGCGCCAGCAGCTATCCGGGACTAGCGGGAAAATACAATGAGCAGTTCTTC. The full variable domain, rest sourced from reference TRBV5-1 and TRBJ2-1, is KAGVTQTPRYLIKTRGQQVTLSCSPISGHRSVSWYQQTPGQGLQFLFEYFSETQRNKGNFPGRFSGRQFSNSRSEMNVSTLELGDSALYLCASSYPGLAGKYNEQFFGPGTRLTVL.

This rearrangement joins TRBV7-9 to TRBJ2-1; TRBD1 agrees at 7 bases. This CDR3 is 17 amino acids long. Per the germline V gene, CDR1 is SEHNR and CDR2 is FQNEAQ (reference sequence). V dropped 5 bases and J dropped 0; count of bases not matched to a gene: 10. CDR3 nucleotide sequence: TGTGCCAGCAGCCCGATCCAGGGGGTCAACTCCTACAATGAGCAGTTCTTC. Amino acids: CASSPIQGVNSYNEQFF.

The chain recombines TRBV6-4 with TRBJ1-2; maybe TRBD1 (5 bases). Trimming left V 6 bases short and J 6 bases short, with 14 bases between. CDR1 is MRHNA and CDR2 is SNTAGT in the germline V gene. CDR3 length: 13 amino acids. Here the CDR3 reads CASRGLKGNGYTF. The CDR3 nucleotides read TGTGCCAGCAGGGGACTGAAGGGTAATGGCTACACCTTC.

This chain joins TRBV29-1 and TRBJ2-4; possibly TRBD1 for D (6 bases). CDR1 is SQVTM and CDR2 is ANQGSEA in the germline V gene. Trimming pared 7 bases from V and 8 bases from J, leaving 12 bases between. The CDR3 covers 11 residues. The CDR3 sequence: CSAARGDIQYF. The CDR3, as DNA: TGCAGCGCGGCCAGGGGAGACATTCAGTACTTC.

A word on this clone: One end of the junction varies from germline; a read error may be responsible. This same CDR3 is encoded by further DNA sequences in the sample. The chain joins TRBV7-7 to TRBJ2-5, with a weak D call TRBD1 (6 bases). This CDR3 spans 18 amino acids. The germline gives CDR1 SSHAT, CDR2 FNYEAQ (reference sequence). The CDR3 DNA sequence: TGTGCTAGCAGCCCCAAACGACAGGTAGCCATAGTCCAAGAGACCCAGTACTTC. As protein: CASSPKRQVAIVQETQYF.

Here the CDR3 DNA reads TGTGCCAGTAGTCCCCGGGACTTTCCAACTTACACAGATACGCAGTATTTT. Its translation is CASSPRDFPTYTDTQYF. The J gene is TRBJ2-3, the V gene TRBV19, with D tentatively TRBD2 (6 bases). The CDR3 runs 17 residues. CDR1 and CDR2 from the germline V gene are LNHDA and SQIVND (reference sequence). The ends were cut back, 5 bases at V and 2 bases at J, with 20 bases in the middle.

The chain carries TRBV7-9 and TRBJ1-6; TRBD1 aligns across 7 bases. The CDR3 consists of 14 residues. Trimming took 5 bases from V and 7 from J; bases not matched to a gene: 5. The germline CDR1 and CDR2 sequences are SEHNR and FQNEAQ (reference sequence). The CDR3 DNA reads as TGTGCCAGCAGCCAGGGGGTGTCAAATTCACCCCTCCACTTT. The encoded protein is CASSQGVSNSPLHF. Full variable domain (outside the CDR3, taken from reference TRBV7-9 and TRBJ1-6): DTGVSQNPRHKITKRGQNVTFRCDPISEHNRLYWYRQTLGQGPEFLTYFQNEAQLEKSRLLSDRFSAERPKGSFSTLEIQRTEQGDSAMYLCASSQGVSNSPLHFGNGTRLTVT.

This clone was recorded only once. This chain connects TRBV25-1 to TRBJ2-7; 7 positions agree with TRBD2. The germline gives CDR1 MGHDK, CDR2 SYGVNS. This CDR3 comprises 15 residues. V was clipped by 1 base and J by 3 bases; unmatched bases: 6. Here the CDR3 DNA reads TGTGCCAGCAGTGAATCAGCGGGAAGGGTCTACGAGCAGTACTTC. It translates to CASSESAGRVYEQYF.

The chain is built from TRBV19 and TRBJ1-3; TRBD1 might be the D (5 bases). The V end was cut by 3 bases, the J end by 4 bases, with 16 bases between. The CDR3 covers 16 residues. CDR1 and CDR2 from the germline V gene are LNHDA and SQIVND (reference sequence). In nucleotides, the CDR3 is TGTGCCAGTAGTATCGTGGCCGGGGGTTGGGGAAACACCATATATTTT. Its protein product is CASSIVAGGWGNTIYF.

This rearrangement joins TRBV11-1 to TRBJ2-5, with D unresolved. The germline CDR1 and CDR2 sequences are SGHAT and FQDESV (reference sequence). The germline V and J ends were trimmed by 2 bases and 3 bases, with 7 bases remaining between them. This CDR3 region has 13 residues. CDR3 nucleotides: TGTGCCAGCAGCTTATCCCGGGAAGAGACCCAGTACTTC. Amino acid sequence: CASSLSREETQYF.

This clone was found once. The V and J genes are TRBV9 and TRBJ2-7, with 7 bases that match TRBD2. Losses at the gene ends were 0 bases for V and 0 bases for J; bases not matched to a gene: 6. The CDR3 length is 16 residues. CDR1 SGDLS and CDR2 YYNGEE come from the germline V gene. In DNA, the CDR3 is TGTGCCAGCAGCGTAGGGGGAGGGAAACCCTCCTACGAGCAGTACTTC. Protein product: CASSVGGGKPSYEQYF.

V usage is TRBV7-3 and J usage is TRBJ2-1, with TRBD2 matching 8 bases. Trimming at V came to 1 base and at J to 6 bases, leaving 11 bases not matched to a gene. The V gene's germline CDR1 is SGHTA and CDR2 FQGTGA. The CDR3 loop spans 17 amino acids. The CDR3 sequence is CASSLIGVGLARNEQFF. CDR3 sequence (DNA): TGTGCCAGCAGCTTAATCGGGGTAGGACTAGCACGCAATGAGCAGTTCTTC.

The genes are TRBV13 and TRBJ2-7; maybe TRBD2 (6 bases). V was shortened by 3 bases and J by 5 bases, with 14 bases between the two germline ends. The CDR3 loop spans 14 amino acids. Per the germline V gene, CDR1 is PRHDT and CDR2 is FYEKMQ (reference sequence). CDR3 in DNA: TGTGCCAGCAGCTTGGAGGGCCCTAGGCACGAGCAGTACTTC. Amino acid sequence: CASSLEGPRHEQYF.

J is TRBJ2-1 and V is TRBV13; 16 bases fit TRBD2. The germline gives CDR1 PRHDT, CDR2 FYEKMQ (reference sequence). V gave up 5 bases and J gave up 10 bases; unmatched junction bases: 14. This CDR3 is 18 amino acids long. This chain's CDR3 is CASSPIGTSGRARQEQFF. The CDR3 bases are TGTGCCAGCAGCCCAATAGGGACTAGCGGGAGGGCACGGCAAGAGCAGTTCTTC.

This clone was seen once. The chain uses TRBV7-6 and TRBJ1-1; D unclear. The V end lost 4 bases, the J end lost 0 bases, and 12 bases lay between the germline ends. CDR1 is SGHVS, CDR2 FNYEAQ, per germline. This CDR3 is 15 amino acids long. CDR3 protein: CASSSIGYLNTEAFF. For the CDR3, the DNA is TGTGCCAGCAGCTCCATTGGTTACTTGAACACTGAAGCTTTCTTT.

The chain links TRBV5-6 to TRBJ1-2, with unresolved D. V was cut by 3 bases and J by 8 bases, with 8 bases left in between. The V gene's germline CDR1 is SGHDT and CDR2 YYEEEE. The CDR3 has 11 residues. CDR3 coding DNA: TGTGCCAGCAGCTCGGTGGTGGGCTACACCTTC. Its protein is CASSSVVGYTF.

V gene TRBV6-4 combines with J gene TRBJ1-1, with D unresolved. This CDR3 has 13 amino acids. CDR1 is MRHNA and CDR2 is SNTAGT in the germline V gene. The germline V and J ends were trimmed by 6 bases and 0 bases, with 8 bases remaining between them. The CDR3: CASRKTVNTEAFF. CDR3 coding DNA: TGTGCCAGCAGGAAAACAGTGAACACTGAAGCTTTCTTT.

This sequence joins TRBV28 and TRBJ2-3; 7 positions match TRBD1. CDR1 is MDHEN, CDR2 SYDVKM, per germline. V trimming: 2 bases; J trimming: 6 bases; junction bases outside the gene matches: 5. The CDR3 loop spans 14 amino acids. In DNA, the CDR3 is TGTGCCAGCAGTTTAACCGAGACAGGGGATACGCAGTATTTT. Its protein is CASSLTETGDTQYF. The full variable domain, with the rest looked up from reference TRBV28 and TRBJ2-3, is DVKVTQSSRYLVKRTGEKVFLECVQDMDHENMFWYRQDPGLGLRLIYFSYDVKMKEKGDIPEGYSVSREKKERFSLILESASTNQTSMYLCASSLTETGDTQYFGPGTRLTVL.

Written as DNA, the CDR3 is TGCGCCAGCAGCCAAGTGTCAGGGGACACTGAAGCTTTCTTT. Protein sequence: CASSQVSGDTEAFF. J is TRBJ1-1 and V is TRBV4-1; D possibly corresponds to TRBD1 (6 bases). V was trimmed by 1 base and J by 3 bases, leaving 9 bases between them. CDR1 and CDR2 (germline): MGHRA, YSYEKL. The CDR3 extends over 14 amino acids.

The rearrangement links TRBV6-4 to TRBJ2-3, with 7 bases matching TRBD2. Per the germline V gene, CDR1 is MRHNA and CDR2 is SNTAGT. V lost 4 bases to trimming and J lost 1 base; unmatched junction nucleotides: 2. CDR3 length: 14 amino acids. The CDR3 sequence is CASSVLAGTDTQYF. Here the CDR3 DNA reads TGTGCCAGCAGTGTTCTAGCGGGCACAGATACGCAGTATTTT.

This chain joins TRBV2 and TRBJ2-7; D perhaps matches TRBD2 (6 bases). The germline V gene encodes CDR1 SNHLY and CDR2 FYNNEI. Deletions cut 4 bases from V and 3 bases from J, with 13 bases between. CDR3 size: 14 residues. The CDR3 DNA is TGTGCCAGCAGTGTCTCCGGGAGTGACTACGAGCAGTACTTC. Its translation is CASSVSGSDYEQYF.

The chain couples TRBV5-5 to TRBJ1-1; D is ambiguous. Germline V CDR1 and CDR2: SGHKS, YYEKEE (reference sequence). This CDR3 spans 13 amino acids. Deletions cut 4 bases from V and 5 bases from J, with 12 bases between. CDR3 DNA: TGTGCCAGCAGCCCCCCGTACGGTACTGAAGCTTTCTTT. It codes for CASSPPYGTEAFF.

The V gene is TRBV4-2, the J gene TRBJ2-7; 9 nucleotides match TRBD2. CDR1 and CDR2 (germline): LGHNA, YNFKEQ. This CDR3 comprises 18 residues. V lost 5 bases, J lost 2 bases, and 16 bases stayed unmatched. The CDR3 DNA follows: TGTGCCAGCAGCAGAAAGGGGTTAGCGGGAGTTCCAACCTACGAGCAGTACTTC. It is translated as CASSRKGLAGVPTYEQYF.

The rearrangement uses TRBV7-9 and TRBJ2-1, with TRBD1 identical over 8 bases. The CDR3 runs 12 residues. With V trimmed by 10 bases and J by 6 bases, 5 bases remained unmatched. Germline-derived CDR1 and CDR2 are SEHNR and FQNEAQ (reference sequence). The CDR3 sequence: CATGQGSNEQFF. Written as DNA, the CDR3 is TGTGCCACAGGACAGGGCAGCAATGAGCAGTTCTTC.

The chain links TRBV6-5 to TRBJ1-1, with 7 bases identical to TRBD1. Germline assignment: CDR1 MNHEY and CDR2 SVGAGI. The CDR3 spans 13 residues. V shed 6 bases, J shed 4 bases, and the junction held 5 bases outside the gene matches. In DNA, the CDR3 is TGTGCCAGCAGCAACAGGGGACTCACTGAAGCTTTCTTT. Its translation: CASSNRGLTEAFF.

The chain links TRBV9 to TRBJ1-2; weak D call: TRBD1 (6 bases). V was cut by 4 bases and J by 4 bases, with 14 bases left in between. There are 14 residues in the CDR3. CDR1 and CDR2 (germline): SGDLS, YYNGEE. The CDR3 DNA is TGTGCCAGCAGCTTCAGGGGCGCGGGCTATGGCTACACCTTC. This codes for CASSFRGAGYGYTF.

The chain's CDR3 is CASSLNRGYQPQHF. DNA for the CDR3: TGTGCCAGCAGCTTAAATAGGGGCTATCAGCCCCAGCATTTT. The chain is built from TRBV11-2 and TRBJ1-5, with a tentative D call TRBD1 (5 bases). The V and J ends lost 2 bases and 5 bases respectively, with 10 bases between them. Germline-derived CDR1 and CDR2 are SGHAT and FQNNGV. This CDR3 has 14 residues.

As DNA, the CDR3 is TGTGCCAGCAGCCAACTACAGGGCACACTCTCCTACGAGCAGTACTTC. Translating it yields CASSQLQGTLSYEQYF. The chain links TRBV4-2 to TRBJ2-7, with a weak D call TRBD1 (6 bases). Germline values: CDR1 LGHNA, CDR2 YNFKEQ. The germline V and J ends were trimmed by 2 bases and 0 bases, with 14 bases remaining between them. The CDR3 extends over 16 amino acids.